Shown below are 24 T cell receptor beta chains from a single sample sequenced in a study of brain T cells in children with intractable seizures. The data were produced by immunoSEQ multiplex PCR, yet TCRdb's version contains in-frame clones alone and is incomplete. The profile covers under 150,000 clones, with around 94% appearing a single time and around 4% taken by the ten largest. The source was peripheral blood, collected at surgery. These receptors all stem from a boy younger than two with hemimegalencephaly and intractable seizures.

This chain connects TRBV7-6 to TRBJ2-2; 12 bases fit TRBD1. From germline, CDR1 is SGHVS and CDR2 FNYEAQ. The length of the CDR3 is 15 residues. V lost 4 bases to trimming and J lost 7 bases; unmatched junction nucleotides: 4. The CDR3 reads CASSWDRGHSGELFF. The CDR3 DNA reads as TGTGCCAGCAGCTGGGACAGGGGGCATAGCGGGGAGCTGTTTTTT.

The chain carries TRBV28 and TRBJ2-3; 16 nucleotides agree with TRBD2. The CDR3 runs 19 residues. The germline gives CDR1 MDHEN, CDR2 SYDVKM. CDR3 bases: TGTGACCGATTTGAGGGGACTAGCGGGAGGGGGCACGTTCTAGATACGCAGTATTTT. Protein: CDRFEGTSGRGHVLDTQYF.

The chain recombines TRBV27 with TRBJ1-1; the D is unclear. Germline V CDR1 and CDR2: MNHEY, SMNVEV (reference sequence). The V gene lost 5 bases and the J gene lost 1 base, with 5 bases spanning the gap. The CDR3 has 12 residues. CDR3: CASSVSNTEAFF. CDR3 sequence (DNA): TGTGCCAGCAGTGTTTCGAACACTGAAGCTTTCTTT.

The rearrangement uses TRBV3-1 (or the pseudogene TRBV3-2) and TRBJ2-5, with D possibly called TRBD1 or TRBD2 (5 bases each). The CDR3 runs 14 residues. Looked up from germline, CDR1 is LGHDT and CDR2 is YNNKEL (reference sequence). Trimming pared 3 bases from V and 5 bases from J, leaving 13 bases between. CDR3 loop: CASSQGPTRETQYF. As DNA, the CDR3 is TGTGCCAGCAGCCAGGGACCCACCCGGGAGACCCAGTACTTC.

The chain links TRBV7-3 to TRBJ2-1, with D perhaps given as TRBD1 or TRBD2 (6 bases each). Germline V gene data show CDR1 as SGHTA and CDR2 as FQGTGA. Trimming left V 2 bases short and J 9 bases short, with 11 bases between. The CDR3 is 13 amino acids. The CDR3 bases are TGTGCCAGCAGCTTAGGAGGGGGTGGTGAGCAGTTCTTC. It translates to CASSLGGGGEQFF.

The CDR3 loop is CASSQVRSTSGRDYNEQFF. CDR3 DNA sequence: TGTGCCAGCAGCCAAGTAAGGTCCACTAGCGGGAGGGACTACAATGAGCAGTTCTTC. The chain couples TRBV3-1 (or the pseudogene TRBV3-2) to TRBJ2-1, with TRBD2 matching over 13 bases. Trimming at V came to 1 base and at J to 3 bases, leaving 9 bases not matched to a gene. Germline V lookup: CDR1 LGHDT, CDR2 YNNKEL (reference sequence). The CDR3 is 19 residues long.

The chain employs TRBV10-2 and TRBJ2-2; D remains ambiguous. The CDR3 contains 14 residues. Germline values: CDR1 WSHSY, CDR2 SAAADI. The CDR3 is CATLNGPSTGELFF. As DNA, the CDR3 is TGCGCAACCTTAAATGGACCGAGCACCGGGGAGCTGTTTTTT.

J is TRBJ2-7 and V is TRBV4-1; D ambiguous. The CDR3 length is 16 residues. In germline, CDR1 is MGHRA, CDR2 YSYEKL. Trimming left V 3 bases short and J 0 bases short, with 15 bases between. The CDR3 loop reads CASSHPLKSSSYEQYF. The CDR3 nucleotides read TGCGCCAGCAGCCACCCCCTCAAGTCAAGCTCCTACGAGCAGTACTTC.

The gene calls are TRBV12-3 or TRBV12-4 and TRBJ2-1, with TRBD1 matching 7 bases. The V gene end was trimmed by 4 bases and the J gene end by 6 bases; junction bases not matched to a gene: 3. The CDR3 spans 13 residues. CDR3 amino acids: CASSSTGSNEQFF. The CDR3 DNA reads TGTGCCAGCAGTTCGACAGGGTCCAATGAGCAGTTCTTC.

This chain links TRBV5-4 with TRBJ2-5; TRBD2 agrees at 13 bases. The V segment lost 0 bases and the J segment 5 bases; nucleotides outside the gene matches: 1. The CDR3 runs 15 residues. Germline loops: CDR1 SGHNT, CDR2 YYREEE (reference sequence). CDR3 region: CASSLELAGGETQYF. For the CDR3, the DNA is TGTGCCAGCAGCTTGGAACTAGCGGGGGGGGAGACCCAGTACTTC.

The chain uses TRBV6-2 or TRBV6-3 and TRBJ2-7, with D possibly TRBD2 on 5 matching bases. V was cut by 2 bases and J by 2 bases, with 13 bases left in between. CDR3 length equals 15 residues. CDR1 MNHEY and CDR2 SVGEGT come from the germline V gene. DNA for the CDR3: TGTGCCAGCAGTTACGCTTCGTGGGAGCCCTACGAGCAGTACTTC. Its protein is CASSYASWEPYEQYF.

DNA of the CDR3: TGTGCCAGCAGTGCCCGGGGCGGTGCATCACCCCTCCACTTT. It translates to CASSARGGASPLHF. V is TRBV27 and J is TRBJ1-6, with TRBD1 as a possible D gene (5 bases). The CDR3 length is 14 residues. Trimming pared 5 bases from V and 10 bases from J, leaving 15 bases between. The germline V gene has CDR1 MNHEY and CDR2 SMNVEV (reference sequence).

This rearrangement joins TRBV28 to TRBJ1-1, with a weak D call TRBD1 (5 bases). The CDR3 consists of 15 residues. Germline V CDR1 and CDR2: MDHEN, SYDVKM. V lost 0 bases and J 5 bases, leaving 13 bases between the germline ends. The CDR3 nucleotides read TGTGCCAGCAGTTTATGGGGACTGGGGGGAACTGAAGCTTTCTTT. It specifies CASSLWGLGGTEAFF. Drawing the rest from reference TRBV28 and TRBJ1-1, the complete variable domain is DVKVTQSSRYLVKRTGEKVFLECVQDMDHENMFWYRQDPGLGLRLIYFSYDVKMKEKGDIPEGYSVSREKKERFSLILESASTNQTSMYLCASSLWGLGGTEAFFGQGTRLTVV.

The CDR3 protein is CASTIGQAYEQYF. CDR3 nucleotide sequence: TGTGCCAGCACCATCGGACAGGCGTACGAGCAGTACTTC. This chain uses TRBV11-2 with TRBJ2-7; 7 positions agree with TRBD1. The CDR3 runs to 13 residues. Germline V gene data show CDR1 as SGHAT and CDR2 as FQNNGV. After removal of 7 bases from V and 4 bases from J, the junction contained 7 bases not matched to a gene.

This chain connects TRBV27 to TRBJ2-2; the D gene is possibly TRBD1 (5 bases). CDR1 and CDR2 (germline): MNHEY, SMNVEV (reference sequence). This CDR3 comprises 13 residues. With 3 bases removed from V and 7 bases from J, the gap between germline ends came to 9 bases. The CDR3 is CASSLFQGGELFF. For the CDR3, the DNA is TGTGCCAGCAGTTTGTTTCAGGGCGGGGAGCTGTTTTTT.

This clone came up a few times. One junction end disagrees with the germline gene, perhaps due to a read error. This chain connects TRBV6-2 or TRBV6-3 to TRBJ2-7, with 9 bases identical to TRBD1. Germline loops: CDR1 MNHEY, CDR2 SVGEGT. The CDR3 spans 15 residues. The CDR3 spells CASSYSVGPWTGESF. As DNA, the CDR3 is TGTGCCAGCAGTTACTCCGTCGGTCCGTGGACAGGGGAGAGTTTC.

The chain has TRBV12-3 or TRBV12-4 and TRBJ2-7, with 7 bases that match TRBD1. V lost 6 bases, J lost 3 bases, and 5 bases stayed unmatched. The CDR3 sequence is 13 residues long. The CDR3 bases are TGTGCCAGCAGCGTGGACAGGATCTACGAGCAGTACTTC. Its protein is CASSVDRIYEQYF.

This clone was seen only once. The chain is built from TRBV4-3 and TRBJ2-1; D is uncertain. This CDR3 region has 16 residues. Germline assignment: CDR1 LGHNA and CDR2 YSLEER. The ends were cut back, 2 bases at V and 4 bases at J, with 15 bases in the middle. The CDR3 sequence is CASSQLPLGAYNEQFF. The CDR3 coding sequence is TGCGCCAGCAGCCAACTACCCCTCGGTGCATACAATGAGCAGTTCTTC.

Details on this clone: This sample also contains other DNA sequences that code for the same CDR3. This chain joins TRBV4-2 and TRBJ2-3; the D gene is possibly TRBD2 (6 bases). This CDR3 has 14 residues. Germline V lookup: CDR1 LGHNA, CDR2 YNFKEQ. Trimming cost V 1 base and J 4 bases, with 9 bases left between them. The CDR3 bases are TGTGCCAGCAGCCAAGCGGGAGCTCCAGATACGCAGTATTTT. Translating gives CASSQAGAPDTQYF.

This chain connects TRBV10-3 to TRBJ2-2; 11 nucleotides agree with TRBD2. The CDR3 runs 15 residues. Germline V CDR1 and CDR2: ENHRY, SYGVKD. V gave up 6 bases and J gave up 1 base; unmatched junction bases: 1. CDR3 DNA sequence: TGTGCCATCAGAGGGACTAGCGGGAACACCGGGGAGCTGTTTTTT. It codes for CAIRGTSGNTGELFF.

This chain joins TRBV27 and TRBJ2-2; D is unclear. The V end lost 4 bases, the J end lost 2 bases, and 14 bases lay between the germline ends. Germline CDR1 MNHEY, CDR2 SMNVEV (reference sequence). The length of the CDR3 is 16 residues. The CDR3 DNA is TGTGCCAGCAGTTCAGGTGGTGGAAAAAACACCGGGGAGCTGTTTTTT. Translation: CASSSGGGKNTGELFF.

The chain has TRBV14 and TRBJ2-7, with D possibly TRBD2 on 5 matching bases. Per germline, CDR1 SGHDN and CDR2 FVKESK. The CDR3 runs to 15 residues. V was shortened by 2 bases and J by 0 bases, with 11 bases between the two germline ends. Here the CDR3 reads CASSQFTGISYEQYF. CDR3 DNA: TGTGCCAGCAGCCAATTCACCGGGATCTCCTACGAGCAGTACTTC. Full variable domain (rest looked up from reference TRBV14 and TRBJ2-7): EAGVTQFPSHSVIEKGQTVTLRCDPISGHDNLYWYRRVMGKEIKFLLHFVKESKQDESGMPNNRFLAERTGGTYSTLKVQPAELEDSGVYFCASSQFTGISYEQYFGPGTRLTVT.

DNA of the CDR3: TGTGCCAGCAGCTTATTTGCGGGAGGCAGCAGGAATTATGGCTACACCTTC. Its protein is CASSLFAGGSRNYGYTF. J is TRBJ1-2 and V is TRBV7-3; D is uncertain. Trimming removed 2 bases from V and 5 bases from J, with 21 bases in between. Germline CDR1 is SGHTA and CDR2 is FQGTGA. CDR3 size: 17 residues. Full variable domain (remainder filled in from reference TRBV7-3 and TRBJ1-2): GAGVSQTPSNKVTEKGKYVELRCDPISGHTALYWYRQSLGQGPEFLIYFQGTGAADDSGLPNDRFFAVRPEGSVSTLKIQRTERGDSAVYLCASSLFAGGSRNYGYTFGSGTRLTVV.

The chain links TRBV25-1 to TRBJ2-1; TRBD2 matches at 8 bases. The CDR3 runs 16 residues. Germline CDR1 is MGHDK and CDR2 is SYGVNS. Losses at the gene ends were 6 bases for V and 6 bases for J; bases not matched to a gene: 13. CDR3 amino acids: CASRSPGTSWGNEQFF. Written as DNA, the CDR3 is TGTGCCAGCAGATCTCCCGGGACTAGTTGGGGCAATGAGCAGTTCTTC.